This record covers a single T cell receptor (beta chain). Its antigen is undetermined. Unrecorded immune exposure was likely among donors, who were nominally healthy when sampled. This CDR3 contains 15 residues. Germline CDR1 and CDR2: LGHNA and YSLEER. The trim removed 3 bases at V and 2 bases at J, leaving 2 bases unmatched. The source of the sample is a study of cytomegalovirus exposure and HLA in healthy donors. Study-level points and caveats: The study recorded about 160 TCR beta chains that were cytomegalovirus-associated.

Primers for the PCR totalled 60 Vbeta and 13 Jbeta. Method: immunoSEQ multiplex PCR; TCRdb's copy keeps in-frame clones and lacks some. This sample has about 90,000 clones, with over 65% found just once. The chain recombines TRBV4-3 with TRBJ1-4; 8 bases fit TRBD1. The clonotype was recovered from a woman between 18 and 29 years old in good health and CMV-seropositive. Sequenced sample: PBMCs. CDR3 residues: CASSQAGGTNEKLFF. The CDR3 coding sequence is TGCGCCAGCAGCCAGGCAGGGGGCACTAATGAAAAACTGTTTTTT.